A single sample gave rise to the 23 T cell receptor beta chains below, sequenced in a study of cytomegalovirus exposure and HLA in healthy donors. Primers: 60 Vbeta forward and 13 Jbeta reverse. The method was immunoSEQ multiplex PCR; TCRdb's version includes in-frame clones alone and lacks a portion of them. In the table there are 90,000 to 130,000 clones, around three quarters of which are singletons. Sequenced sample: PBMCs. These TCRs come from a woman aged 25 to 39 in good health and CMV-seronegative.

The CDR3 protein is CASSQEWRTGDNYGYTF. The CDR3 nucleotides read TGTGCCAGCAGCCAAGAGTGGAGGACAGGAGACAACTATGGCTACACCTTC. V is TRBV4-2 and J is TRBJ1-2; TRBD1 matches at 7 bases. In germline, CDR1 is LGHNA, CDR2 YNFKEQ. J lost 2 bases, V lost 0 bases, and 9 bases had no gene match. This CDR3 is 17 amino acids long.

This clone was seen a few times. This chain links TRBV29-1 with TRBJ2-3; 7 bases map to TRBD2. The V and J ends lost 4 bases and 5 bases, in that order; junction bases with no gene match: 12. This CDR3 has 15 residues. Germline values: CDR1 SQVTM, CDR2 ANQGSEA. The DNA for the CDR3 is TGCAGCGTTGCGGAGCGGGGAGGTATTAAAGATACGCAGTATTTT. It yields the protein CSVAERGGIKDTQYF.

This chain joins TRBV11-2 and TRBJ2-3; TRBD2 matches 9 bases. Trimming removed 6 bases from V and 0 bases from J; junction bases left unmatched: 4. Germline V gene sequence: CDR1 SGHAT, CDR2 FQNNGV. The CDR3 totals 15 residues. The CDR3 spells CASSVGLASTDTQYF. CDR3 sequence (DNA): TGTGCCAGCAGTGTAGGACTAGCGAGCACAGATACGCAGTATTTT. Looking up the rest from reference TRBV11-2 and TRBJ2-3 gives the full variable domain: EAGVAQSPRYKIIEKRQSVAFWCNPISGHATLYWYQQILGQGPKLLIQFQNNGVVDDSQLPKDRFSAERLKGVDSTLKIQPAKLEDSAVYLCASSVGLASTDTQYFGPGTRLTVL.

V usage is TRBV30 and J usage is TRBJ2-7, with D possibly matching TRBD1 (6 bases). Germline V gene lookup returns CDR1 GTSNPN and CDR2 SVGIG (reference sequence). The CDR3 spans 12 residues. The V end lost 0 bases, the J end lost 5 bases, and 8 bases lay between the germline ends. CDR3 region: CAWSVQGNEQYF. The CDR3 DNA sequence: TGTGCCTGGAGTGTACAGGGTAACGAGCAGTACTTC.

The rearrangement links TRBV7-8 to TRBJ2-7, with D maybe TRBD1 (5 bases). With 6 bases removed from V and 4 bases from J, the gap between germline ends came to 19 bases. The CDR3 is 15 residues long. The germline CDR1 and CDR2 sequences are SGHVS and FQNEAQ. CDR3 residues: CASSQAPGREYEQYF. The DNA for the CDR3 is TGTGCCAGCAGTCAGGCCCCTGGCAGGGAATACGAGCAGTACTTC. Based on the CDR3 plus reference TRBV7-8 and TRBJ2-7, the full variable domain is GAGVSQSPRYKVAKRGQDVALRCDPISGHVSLFWYQQALGQGPEFLTYFQNEAQLDKSGLPSDRFFAERPEGSVSTLKIQRTQQEDSAVYLCASSQAPGREYEQYFGPGTRLTVT.

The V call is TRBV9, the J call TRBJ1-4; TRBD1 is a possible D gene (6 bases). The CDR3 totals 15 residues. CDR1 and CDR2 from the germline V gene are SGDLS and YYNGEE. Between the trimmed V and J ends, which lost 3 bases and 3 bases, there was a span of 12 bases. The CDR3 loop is CASSDPQGSNEKLFF. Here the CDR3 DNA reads TGTGCCAGCAGCGACCCACAGGGATCTAATGAAAAACTGTTTTTT.

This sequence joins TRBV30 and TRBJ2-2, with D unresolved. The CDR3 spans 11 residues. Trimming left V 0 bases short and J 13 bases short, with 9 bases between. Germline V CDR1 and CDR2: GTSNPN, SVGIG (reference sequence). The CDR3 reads CAWSVRAGLFF. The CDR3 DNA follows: TGTGCCTGGAGTGTAAGAGCCGGGCTGTTTTTT.

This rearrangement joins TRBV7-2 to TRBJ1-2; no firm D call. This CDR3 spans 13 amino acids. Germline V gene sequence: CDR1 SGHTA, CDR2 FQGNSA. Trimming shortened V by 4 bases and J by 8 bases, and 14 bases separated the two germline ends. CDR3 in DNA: TGTGCCAGCAGCTCCCTGGCCCCGGGGGGCTACACCTTC. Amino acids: CASSSLAPGGYTF.

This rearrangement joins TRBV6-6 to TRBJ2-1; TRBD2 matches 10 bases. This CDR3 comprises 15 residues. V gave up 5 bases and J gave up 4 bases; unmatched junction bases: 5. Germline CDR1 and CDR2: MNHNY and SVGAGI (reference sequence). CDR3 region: CASSHSGGSYNEQFF. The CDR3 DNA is TGTGCCAGCAGTCATAGCGGGGGGTCTTACAATGAGCAGTTCTTC.

The chain's CDR3 is CASSPVPQTGNTIYF. The CDR3 DNA reads as TGTGCCAGCTCACCGGTCCCCCAGACTGGAAACACCATATATTTT. The rearrangement uses TRBV18 and TRBJ1-3; D ambiguous. CDR3 length equals 15 residues. Germline V lookup: CDR1 KGHSH, CDR2 LQKENI. Trimming stripped 3 bases from V and 2 bases from J, with 11 bases between.

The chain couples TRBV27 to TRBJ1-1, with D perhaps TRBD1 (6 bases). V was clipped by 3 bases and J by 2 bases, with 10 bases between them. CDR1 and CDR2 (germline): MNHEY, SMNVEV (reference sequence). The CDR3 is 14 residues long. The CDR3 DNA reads TGTGCCAGCAGTTTCACACAGGGAAACACTGAAGCTTTCTTT. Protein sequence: CASSFTQGNTEAFF.

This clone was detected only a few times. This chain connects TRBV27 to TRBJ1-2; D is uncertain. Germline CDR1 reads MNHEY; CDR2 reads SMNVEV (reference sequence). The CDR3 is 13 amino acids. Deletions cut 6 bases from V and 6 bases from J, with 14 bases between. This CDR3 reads CASREGAGNGYTF. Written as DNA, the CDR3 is TGTGCCAGCAGGGAGGGTGCGGGCAATGGCTACACCTTC.

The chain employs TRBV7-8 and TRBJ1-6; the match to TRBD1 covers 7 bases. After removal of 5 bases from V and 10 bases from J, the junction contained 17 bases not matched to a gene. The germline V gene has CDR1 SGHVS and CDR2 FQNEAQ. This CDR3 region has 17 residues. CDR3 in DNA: TGTGCCAGCAGCCCCTATGCCGCGACAGGGCGTCCCTCACCCCTCCACTTT. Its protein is CASSPYAATGRPSPLHF.

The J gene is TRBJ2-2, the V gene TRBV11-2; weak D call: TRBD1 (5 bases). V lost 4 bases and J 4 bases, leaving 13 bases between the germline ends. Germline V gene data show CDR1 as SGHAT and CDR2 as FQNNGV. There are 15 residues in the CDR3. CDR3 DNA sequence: TGTGCCAGCAGCTCACTCCAGGGTTCCACCGGGGAGCTGTTTTTT. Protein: CASSSLQGSTGELFF.

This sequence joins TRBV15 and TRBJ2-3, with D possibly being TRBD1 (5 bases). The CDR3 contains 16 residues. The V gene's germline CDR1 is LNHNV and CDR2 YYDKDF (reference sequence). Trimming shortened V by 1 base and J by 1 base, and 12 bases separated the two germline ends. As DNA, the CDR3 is TGTGCCACCAGCAGAGGACAGCTTGGGGGCACAGATACGCAGTATTTT. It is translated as CATSRGQLGGTDTQYF. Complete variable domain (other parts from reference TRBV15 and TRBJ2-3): DAMVIQNPRYQVTQFGKPVTLSCSQTLNHNVMYWYQQKSSQAPKLLFHYYDKDFNNEADTPDNFQSRRPNTSFCFLDIRSPGLGDTAMYLCATSRGQLGGTDTQYFGPGTRLTVL.

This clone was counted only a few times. The CDR3 reads CASSWTGFGTYEQYF. The CDR3, as DNA: TGTGCCAGCAGTTGGACAGGGTTTGGAACCTACGAGCAGTACTTC. The chain combines TRBV27 with TRBJ2-7; 8 bases are shared with TRBD1. Trimming cost V 4 bases and J 2 bases; bases outside gene matches: 7. Germline lookup yields CDR1 MNHEY and CDR2 SMNVEV (reference sequence). The CDR3 sequence is 15 residues long.

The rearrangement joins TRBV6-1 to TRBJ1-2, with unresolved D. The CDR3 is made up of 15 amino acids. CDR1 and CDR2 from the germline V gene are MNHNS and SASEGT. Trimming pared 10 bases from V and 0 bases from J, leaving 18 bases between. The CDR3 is CATLPGGQANYGYTF. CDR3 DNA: TGTGCCACCCTTCCCGGAGGTCAGGCTAACTATGGCTACACCTTC.

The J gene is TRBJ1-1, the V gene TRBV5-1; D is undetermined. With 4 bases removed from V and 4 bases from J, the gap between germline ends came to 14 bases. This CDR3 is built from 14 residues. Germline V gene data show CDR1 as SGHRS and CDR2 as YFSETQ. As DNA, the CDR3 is TGCGCCAGCAGCCCCGCCCGGGGATTCACTGAAGCTTTCTTT. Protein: CASSPARGFTEAFF.

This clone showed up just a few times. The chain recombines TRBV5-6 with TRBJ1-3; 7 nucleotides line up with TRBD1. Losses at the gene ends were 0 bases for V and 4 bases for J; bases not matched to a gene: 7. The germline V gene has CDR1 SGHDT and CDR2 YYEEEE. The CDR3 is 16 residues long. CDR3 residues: CASSLALGTEGNTIYF. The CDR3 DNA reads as TGTGCCAGCAGCTTGGCCTTAGGGACAGAAGGAAACACCATATATTTT.

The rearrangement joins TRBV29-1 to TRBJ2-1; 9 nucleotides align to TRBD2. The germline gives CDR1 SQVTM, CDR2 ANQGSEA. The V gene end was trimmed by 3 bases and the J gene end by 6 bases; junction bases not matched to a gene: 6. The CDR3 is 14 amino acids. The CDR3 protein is CSVESGRTFNEQFF. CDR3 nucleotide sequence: TGCAGCGTTGAGAGCGGGAGGACGTTCAATGAGCAGTTCTTC.

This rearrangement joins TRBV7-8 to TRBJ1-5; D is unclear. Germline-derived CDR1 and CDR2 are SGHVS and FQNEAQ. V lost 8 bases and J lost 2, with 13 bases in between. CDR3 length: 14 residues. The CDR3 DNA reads TGTGCCAGCGAAGAGGGTTACGGCAATCAGCCCCAGCATTTT. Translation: CASEEGYGNQPQHF.

The chain's CDR3 is CASTGTSGGAVWEETQYF. The CDR3 DNA is TGTGCCAGCACCGGGACTAGCGGGGGGGCGGTTTGGGAGGAGACCCAGTACTTC. The J gene is TRBJ2-5, the V gene TRBV2; 16 nucleotides line up with TRBD2. The germline CDR1 and CDR2 sequences are SNHLY and FYNNEI. The CDR3 extends over 18 amino acids. The J segment lost 5 bases and the V segment lost 7 bases, leaving 13 bases of the junction unmatched. The full variable domain, rest sourced from reference TRBV2 and TRBJ2-5, is EPEVTQTPSHQVTQMGQEVILRCVPISNHLYFYWYRQILGQKVEFLVSFYNNEISEKSEIFDDQFSVERPDGSNFTLKIRSTKLEDSAMYFCASTGTSGGAVWEETQYFGPGTRLLVL.

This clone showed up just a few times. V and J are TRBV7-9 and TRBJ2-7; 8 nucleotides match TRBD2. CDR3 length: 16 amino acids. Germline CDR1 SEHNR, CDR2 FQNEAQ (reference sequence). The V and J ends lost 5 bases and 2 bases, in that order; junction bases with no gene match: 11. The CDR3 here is CASSDLAGLGPYEQYF. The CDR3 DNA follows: TGTGCCAGCAGCGACCTAGCGGGCTTGGGACCCTACGAGCAGTACTTC.